This section outlines one TCR beta chain sequence together with its context. The antigen is undetermined. The data stem from a study of a mutant IDH1 vaccine in newly diagnosed glioma. Study in general: Eight vaccine injections were given to patients in weeks 1, 3, 5, 7, 11, 15, 19 and 23. Treated patients were around 60% male, approximately 38% female, mean age about 41 years. Receipt of radiotherapy, temozolomide, or both preceded the study, and most received both. Study observations and caveats: Pseudoprogression seemed unrelated to changes in top peripheral T cell clonotypes.

This sample's time point: week 11, during vaccination. With topical imiquimod, each dose of the vaccine consisted of 300 ug of mutant IDH1 20-mer peptide. Only in-frame clones appear in the TCRdb table, and some are missing; sequencing was by immunoSEQ multiplex PCR. The sample contains 30,000 to 40,000 clones, around 84% of which appear only once. The CDR3 consists of 15 residues. Germline-derived CDR1 and CDR2 are MGHRA and YSYEKL. Trimming left V 1 base short and J 0 bases short, with 9 bases between. Sequencing was performed on PBMCs, taken from a glioma patient whose treatment included an IDH1 peptide vaccine. The sequence derives from a man between 35 and 55 years old with glioma. This chain uses TRBV4-1 with TRBJ1-1; D remains unclear. The CDR3 sequence is CASSQVGSMNTEAFF. The CDR3 coding sequence is TGCGCCAGCAGCCAAGTCGGCAGCATGAACACTGAAGCTTTCTTT.